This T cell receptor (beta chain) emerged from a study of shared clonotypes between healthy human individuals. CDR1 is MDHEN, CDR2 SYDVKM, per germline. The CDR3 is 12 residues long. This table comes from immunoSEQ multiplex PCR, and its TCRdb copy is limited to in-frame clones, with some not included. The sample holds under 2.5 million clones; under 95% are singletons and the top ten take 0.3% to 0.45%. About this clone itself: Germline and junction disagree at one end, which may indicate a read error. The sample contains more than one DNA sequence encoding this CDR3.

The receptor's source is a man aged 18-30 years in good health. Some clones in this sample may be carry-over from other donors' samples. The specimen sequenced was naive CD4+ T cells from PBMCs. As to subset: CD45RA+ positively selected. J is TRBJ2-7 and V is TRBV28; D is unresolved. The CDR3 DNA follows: TGTGCCAGCAGCTTATTGGGGTACGAGCAGTACTTC. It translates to CASSLLGYEQYF.